This T cell receptor beta chain was sequenced in a study of shared clonotypes between healthy human individuals. Positive CCR7 selection of CD45RO-negative cells yielded the naive CD8 cells, and terminally differentiated effector memory CD45RA+ cells were excluded. The CDR3 runs to 15 residues. V shed 3 bases and J shed 0 bases, with 12 bases lying between them. Germline assignment: CDR1 SGHTA and CDR2 FQGNSA. Generated by immunoSEQ multiplex PCR, the TCRdb table keeps only in-frame clones and is missing some. The sample records roughly 2.1 million clones, around 93% being singletons. The rearrangement joins TRBV7-2 to TRBJ2-7, with no clear D. The sequencing input was naive CD8+ T cells from PBMCs. The sequence was collected from a man younger than 35 in good health. Some clones in this sample may be carry-over from other donors' samples. DNA of the CDR3: TGTGCCAGCAGCTTTTCGGACGTGAGCTCCTACGAGCAGTACTTC. Translated: CASSFSDVSSYEQYF.